Following are 7 T cell receptor beta chains from one sample sequenced in a study of blood T cell repertoires in COVID-19. The data were produced by immunoSEQ multiplex PCR, yet TCRdb's version contains in-frame clones alone and is incomplete. The profile shows approximately 90,000 clones, around 80% of them singletons. The sample taken for sequencing was peripheral blood. Source of these receptors: a man between 65 and 79 years old with acute or convalescent COVID-19.

This chain uses TRBV11-2 with TRBJ1-3; 8 bases map to TRBD1. J lost 4 bases, V lost 5 bases, and 7 bases had no gene match. The CDR3 is made up of 15 amino acids. Per the germline V gene, CDR1 is SGHAT and CDR2 is FQNNGV. As DNA, the CDR3 is TGTGCCAGCAGCCGAGACAGGGGCGGGGGAAACACCATATATTTT. It specifies CASSRDRGGGNTIYF.

Of note for this clone: The limits of the CDR3 on the DNA are not certain, so only TCRdb's listed CDR3 is given. The V gene is TRBV2, the J gene TRBJ1-2; TRBD1, the table's D call, was not compared with the DNA. A total of 13 residues make up the CDR3, ends included. Per germline, CDR1 SNHLY and CDR2 FYNNEI. The CDR3 sequence is CASILDRTYGYTF.

This sequence joins TRBV5-1 and TRBJ2-7; tentative D call: TRBD1 (6 bases). Germline V gives CDR1 SGHRS, CDR2 YFSETQ. V lost 4 bases, J lost 7 bases, and 15 bases lay in between. The CDR3 is 13 residues long. Here the CDR3 reads CASSPDSHGEQYV. DNA of the CDR3: TGCGCCAGCAGCCCGGACAGCCATGGGGAGCAGTACGTC.

This clone was recorded a few times. V gene TRBV27 combines with J gene TRBJ1-2, with 11 bases aligning to TRBD1. The CDR3 loop spans 17 amino acids. The germline CDR1 and CDR2 sequences are MNHEY and SMNVEV (reference sequence). V shed 0 bases, J shed 3 bases, and the junction held 6 bases outside the gene matches. In DNA, the CDR3 is TGTGCCAGCAGTTTATCGATGGGACAGGGGGTCTACTATGGCTACACCTTC. Translating gives CASSLSMGQGVYYGYTF.

The chain uses TRBV5-1 and TRBJ2-7; 9 nucleotides agree with TRBD1. Trimming took 5 bases from V and 5 from J; bases not matched to a gene: 14. Germline CDR1 and CDR2: SGHRS and YFSETQ. This CDR3 is built from 16 residues. Here the CDR3 DNA reads TGCGCCAGCAGACCAATCCCCGGGACAGGGAACGACGAGCAGTACTTC. Its translation is CASRPIPGTGNDEQYF.

J is TRBJ2-3 and V is TRBV5-1, with D perhaps matching TRBD2 (5 bases). The CDR3 has 12 amino acids. Germline CDR1 and CDR2: SGHRS and YFSETQ. V was pared by 3 bases and J by 4 bases, with 6 bases between. The CDR3 DNA follows: TGCGCCAGCAGCTACGGGGCAGATACGCAGTATTTT. It specifies CASSYGADTQYF.

J is TRBJ2-3 and V is TRBV5-1; no definite D call. CDR1 and CDR2 from the germline V gene are SGHRS and YFSETQ. This CDR3 region has 14 residues. V was pared by 0 bases and J by 0 bases, with 5 bases between. The CDR3 DNA sequence: TGCGCCAGCAGCTTGGGAGAGAGCACAGATACGCAGTATTTT. This translates into CASSLGESTDTQYF.